The 11 T cell receptor beta chains given below trace back to one sample, sequenced in a study of T cells after somatic rescue of genetic block. TCRdb keeps only in-frame clones here, not all; method: immunoSEQ multiplex PCR. Of under 15,000 clones listed, 71% were seen once; the top ten hold approximately 12%. The sequenced sample was peripheral blood mononuclear cells (PBMCs). The receptor set was obtained from a boy aged 5-17 years.

V is TRBV27 and J is TRBJ2-1, with 9 bases aligning to TRBD2. The germline gives CDR1 MNHEY, CDR2 SMNVEV (reference sequence). CDR3 size: 16 residues. The trim removed 2 bases at V and 6 bases at J, leaving 8 bases unmatched. The CDR3 loop reads CASSLRLAGYFNEQFF. CDR3 bases: TGTGCCAGCAGTTTAAGGCTAGCGGGGTACTTCAATGAGCAGTTCTTC.

This chain connects TRBV4-2 to TRBJ2-1, with 7 bases identical to TRBD1. The CDR3 is made up of 17 amino acids. J lost 4 bases, V lost 0 bases, and 9 bases had no gene match. Per the germline V gene, CDR1 is LGHNA and CDR2 is YNFKEQ. CDR3 in DNA: TGTGCCAGCAGCCAAGATGGAACCGGGACAGTATACAATGAGCAGTTCTTC. Translated, it gives CASSQDGTGTVYNEQFF.

This sequence joins TRBV28 and TRBJ1-4; D gene unclear. Germline V gives CDR1 MDHEN, CDR2 SYDVKM. This CDR3 comprises 13 residues. The V end lost 3 bases, the J end lost 4 bases, and 6 bases lay between the germline ends. The CDR3: CASSLWYNEKLFF. CDR3 nucleotides: TGTGCCAGCAGTTTGTGGTATAATGAAAAACTGTTTTTT.

This rearrangement joins TRBV30 to TRBJ1-5, with 10 positions matching TRBD1. Trimming cost V 2 bases and J 0 bases; bases outside gene matches: 10. The CDR3 covers 18 residues. Per the germline V gene, CDR1 is GTSNPN and CDR2 is SVGIG (reference sequence). CDR3 sequence: CAWSFKGTGAVSNQPQHF. CDR3 bases: TGTGCCTGGAGTTTTAAAGGGACAGGGGCGGTTAGCAATCAGCCCCAGCATTTT.

The rearrangement uses TRBV19 and TRBJ2-3; D is perhaps TRBD1 (6 bases). The germline V gene has CDR1 LNHDA and CDR2 SQIVND (reference sequence). CDR3 length: 13 amino acids. The V and J ends lost 8 bases and 2 bases respectively, with 11 bases between them. The CDR3 protein is CASLGQNTDTQYF. The CDR3 DNA sequence: TGTGCCAGTCTCGGACAGAACACAGATACGCAGTATTTT. Complete variable domain (other parts from reference TRBV19 and TRBJ2-3): DGGITQSPKYLFRKEGQNVTLSCEQNLNHDAMYWYRQDPGQGLRLIYYSQIVNDFQKGDIAEGYSVSREKKESFPLTVTSAQKNPTAFYLCASLGQNTDTQYFGPGTRLTVL.

A single count supports this clone. This chain joins TRBV19 and TRBJ1-1, with TRBD1 matching over 7 bases. Germline CDR1 and CDR2: LNHDA and SQIVND (reference sequence). The CDR3 has 15 amino acids. The trim removed 6 bases at V and 5 bases at J, leaving 12 bases unmatched. CDR3 sequence reads: CASRQHRGGATEAFF. The CDR3 coding sequence is TGTGCCAGTAGACAGCACAGGGGAGGGGCGACTGAAGCTTTCTTT. Using reference TRBV19 and TRBJ1-1 for the parts outside the CDR3, the full variable domain is DGGITQSPKYLFRKEGQNVTLSCEQNLNHDAMYWYRQDPGQGLRLIYYSQIVNDFQKGDIAEGYSVSREKKESFPLTVTSAQKNPTAFYLCASRQHRGGATEAFFGQGTRLTVV.

The genes are TRBV14 and TRBJ1-6, with D maybe TRBD1 (5 bases). Germline CDR1 and CDR2: SGHDN and FVKESK. With 4 bases removed from V and 3 bases from J, the gap between germline ends came to 13 bases. This CDR3 spans 16 amino acids. Written as DNA, the CDR3 is TGTGCCAGCAGCCCCCTTGGGGGTCTCTATAATTCACCCCTCCACTTT. Protein: CASSPLGGLYNSPLHF.

The CDR3, as DNA: TGTGCCAGCAGTTTATCCCAAAGGACAGGGAAGGACGCTGAAGCTTTCTTT. Its translation is CASSLSQRTGKDAEAFF. This chain joins TRBV27 and TRBJ1-1, with 8 nucleotides matching TRBD1. Trimming at V came to 0 bases and at J to 6 bases, leaving 12 bases not matched to a gene. The CDR3 spans 17 residues. The V gene's germline CDR1 is MNHEY and CDR2 SMNVEV (reference sequence).

The CDR3 coding sequence is TGTGCCAGTAGTGAGGGGACAGAAGAGACCCAGTACTTC. Residues: CASSEGTEETQYF. J is TRBJ2-5 and V is TRBV19; 7 bases map to TRBD1. CDR1 and CDR2 from the germline V gene are LNHDA and SQIVND (reference sequence). The V segment lost 5 bases and the J segment 3 bases; nucleotides outside the gene matches: 3. The CDR3 extends over 13 amino acids.

The rearrangement uses TRBV28 and TRBJ1-1; TRBD1 agrees at 10 bases. Germline V gives CDR1 MDHEN, CDR2 SYDVKM. V shed 5 bases and J 2 bases; nucleotides not matched to a gene: 5. The CDR3 totals 15 residues. CDR3 bases: TGTGCCAGCAGTCTAGGGACAGGGGCTAACACTGAAGCTTTCTTT. It encodes CASSLGTGANTEAFF.

V is TRBV5-4 and J is TRBJ2-1, with 11 nucleotides matching TRBD2. This CDR3 contains 19 residues. Germline V gene data show CDR1 as SGHNT and CDR2 as YYREEE (reference sequence). The CDR3 reads CANRAGLAARRRSYNEQFF. Here the CDR3 DNA reads TGTGCAAACAGGGCGGGACTAGCGGCCAGACGTCGCTCCTACAATGAGCAGTTCTTC.